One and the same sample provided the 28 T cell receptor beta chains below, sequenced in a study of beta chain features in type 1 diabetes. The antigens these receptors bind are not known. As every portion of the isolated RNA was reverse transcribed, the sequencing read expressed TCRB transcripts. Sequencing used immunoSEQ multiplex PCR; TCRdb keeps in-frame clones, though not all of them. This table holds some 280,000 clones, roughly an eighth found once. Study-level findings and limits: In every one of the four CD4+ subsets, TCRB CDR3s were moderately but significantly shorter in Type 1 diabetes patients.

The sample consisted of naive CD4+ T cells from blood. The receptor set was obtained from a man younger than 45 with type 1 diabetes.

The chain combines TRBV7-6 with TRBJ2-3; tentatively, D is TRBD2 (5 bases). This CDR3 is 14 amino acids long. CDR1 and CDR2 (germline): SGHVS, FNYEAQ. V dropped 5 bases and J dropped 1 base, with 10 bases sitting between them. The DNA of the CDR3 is TGTGCCAGCAGCCGGGATATAGGCACAGATACGCAGTATTTT. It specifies CASSRDIGTDTQYF. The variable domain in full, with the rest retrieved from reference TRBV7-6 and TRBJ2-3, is GAGVSQSPRYKVTKRGQDVALRCDPISGHVSLYWYRQALGQGPEFLTYFNYEAQQDKSGLPNDRFSAERPEGSISTLTIQRTEQRDSAMYRCASSRDIGTDTQYFGPGTRLTVL.

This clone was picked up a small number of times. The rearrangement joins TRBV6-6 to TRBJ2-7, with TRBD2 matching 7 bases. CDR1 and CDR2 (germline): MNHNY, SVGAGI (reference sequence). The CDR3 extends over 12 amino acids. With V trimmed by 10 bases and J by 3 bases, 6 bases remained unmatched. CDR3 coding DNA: TGTGCCACCCGCGGGAGCGACTACGAGCAGTACTTC. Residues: CATRGSDYEQYF.

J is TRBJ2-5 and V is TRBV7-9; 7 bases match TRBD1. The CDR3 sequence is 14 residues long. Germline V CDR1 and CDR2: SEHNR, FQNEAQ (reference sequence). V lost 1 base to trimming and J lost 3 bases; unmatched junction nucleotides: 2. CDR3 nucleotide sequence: TGTGCCAGCAGCTTAGGGGGACAGAAAGAGACCCAGTACTTC. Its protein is CASSLGGQKETQYF. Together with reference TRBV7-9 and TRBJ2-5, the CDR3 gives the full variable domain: DTGVSQNPRHKITKRGQNVTFRCDPISEHNRLYWYRQTLGQGPEFLTYFQNEAQLEKSRLLSDRFSAERPKGSFSTLEIQRTEQGDSAMYLCASSLGGQKETQYFGPGTRLLVL.

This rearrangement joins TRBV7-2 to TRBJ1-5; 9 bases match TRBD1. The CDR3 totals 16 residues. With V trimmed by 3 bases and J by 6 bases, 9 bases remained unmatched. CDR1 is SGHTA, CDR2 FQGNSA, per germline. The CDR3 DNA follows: TGTGCCAGCAGCTTCGATGGACAGGGGATGTTTCAGCCCCAGCATTTT. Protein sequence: CASSFDGQGMFQPQHF.

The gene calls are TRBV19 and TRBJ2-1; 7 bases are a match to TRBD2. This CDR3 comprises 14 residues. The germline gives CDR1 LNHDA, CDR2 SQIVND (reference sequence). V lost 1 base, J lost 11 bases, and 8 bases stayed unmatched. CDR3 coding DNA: TGTGCCAGTAGTATAGCGGGAGGTGAAAATCAGCAGTTCTTC. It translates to CASSIAGGENQQFF.

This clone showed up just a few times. The CDR3, as DNA: TGTGCCAGCAGCCCCTACGGACAGGGGGCGAAGGGTGGTCAGCCCCAGCATTTT. It specifies CASSPYGQGAKGGQPQHF. The V gene is TRBV28, the J gene TRBJ1-5; TRBD1 agrees at 11 bases. The trim removed 6 bases at V and 6 bases at J, leaving 16 bases unmatched. The V gene's germline CDR1 is MDHEN and CDR2 SYDVKM. This CDR3 comprises 18 residues.

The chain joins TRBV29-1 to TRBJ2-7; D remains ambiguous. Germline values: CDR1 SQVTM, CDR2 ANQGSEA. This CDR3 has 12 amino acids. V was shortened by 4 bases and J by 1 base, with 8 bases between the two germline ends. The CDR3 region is CSVAPSSYEQYF. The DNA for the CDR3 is TGCAGCGTTGCCCCTAGTTCCTACGAGCAGTACTTC.

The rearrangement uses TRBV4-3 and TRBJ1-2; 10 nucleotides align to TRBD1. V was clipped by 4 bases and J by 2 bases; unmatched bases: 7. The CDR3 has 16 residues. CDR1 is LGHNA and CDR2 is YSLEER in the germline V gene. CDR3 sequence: CASSLDRGKWNYGYTF. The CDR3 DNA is TGCGCCAGCAGCCTGGACAGGGGGAAATGGAACTATGGCTACACCTTC.

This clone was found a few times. CDR3 in DNA: TGTGCCAGCAGCCCAACAGGGGTCGGGGCAACAGATACGCAGTATTTT. It yields the protein CASSPTGVGATDTQYF. V usage is TRBV9 and J usage is TRBJ2-3, with TRBD1 matching over 7 bases. The CDR3 is made up of 16 amino acids. CDR1 is SGDLS, CDR2 YYNGEE, per germline. Trimming cost V 4 bases and J 3 bases; bases outside gene matches: 11.

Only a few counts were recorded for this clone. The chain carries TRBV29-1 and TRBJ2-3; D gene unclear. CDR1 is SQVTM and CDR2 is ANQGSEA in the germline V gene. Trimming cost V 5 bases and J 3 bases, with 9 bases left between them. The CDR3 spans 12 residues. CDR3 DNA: TGCAGCGTTACCGCGGATACAGATACGCAGTATTTT. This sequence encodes CSVTADTDTQYF.

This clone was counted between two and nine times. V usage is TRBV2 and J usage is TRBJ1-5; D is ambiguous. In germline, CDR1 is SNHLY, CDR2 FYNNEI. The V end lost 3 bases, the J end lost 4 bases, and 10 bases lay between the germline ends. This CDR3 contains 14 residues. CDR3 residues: CASSDVVANQPQHF. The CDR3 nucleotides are TGTGCCAGCAGTGACGTAGTAGCGAATCAGCCCCAGCATTTT.

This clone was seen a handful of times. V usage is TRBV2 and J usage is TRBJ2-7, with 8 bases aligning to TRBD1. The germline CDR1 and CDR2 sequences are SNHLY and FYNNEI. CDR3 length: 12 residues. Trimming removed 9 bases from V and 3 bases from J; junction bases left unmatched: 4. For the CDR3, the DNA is TGTGCCAGTACCGGACAGGGCTACGAGCAGTACTTC. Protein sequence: CASTGQGYEQYF. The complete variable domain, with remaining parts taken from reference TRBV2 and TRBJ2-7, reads EPEVTQTPSHQVTQMGQEVILRCVPISNHLYFYWYRQILGQKVEFLVSFYNNEISEKSEIFDDQFSVERPDGSNFTLKIRSTKLEDSAMYFCASTGQGYEQYFGPGTRLTVT.

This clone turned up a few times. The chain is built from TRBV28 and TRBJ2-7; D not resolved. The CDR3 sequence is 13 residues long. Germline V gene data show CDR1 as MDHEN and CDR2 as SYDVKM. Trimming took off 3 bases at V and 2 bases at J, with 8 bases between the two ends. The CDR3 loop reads CASSLYITYEQYF. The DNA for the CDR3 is TGTGCCAGCAGTTTGTACATTACCTACGAGCAGTACTTC.

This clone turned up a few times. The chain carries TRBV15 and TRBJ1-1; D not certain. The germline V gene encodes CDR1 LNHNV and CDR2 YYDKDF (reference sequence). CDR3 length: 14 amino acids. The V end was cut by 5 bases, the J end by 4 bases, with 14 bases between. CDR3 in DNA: TGTGCCACCAGCGCTATAGGAGGTATCACTGAAGCTTTCTTT. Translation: CATSAIGGITEAFF.

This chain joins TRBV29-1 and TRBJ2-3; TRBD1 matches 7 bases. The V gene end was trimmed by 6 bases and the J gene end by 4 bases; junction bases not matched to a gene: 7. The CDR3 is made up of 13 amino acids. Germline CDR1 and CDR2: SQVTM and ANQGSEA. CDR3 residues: CSVGTGAADTQYF. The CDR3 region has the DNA TGCAGCGTCGGAACAGGGGCGGCAGATACGCAGTATTTT.

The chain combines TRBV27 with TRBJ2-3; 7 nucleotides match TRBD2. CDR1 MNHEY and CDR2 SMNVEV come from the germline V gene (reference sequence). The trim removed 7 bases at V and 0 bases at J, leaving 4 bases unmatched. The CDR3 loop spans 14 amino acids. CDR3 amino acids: CASTLAASTDTQYF. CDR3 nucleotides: TGTGCCAGCACCCTAGCGGCTAGCACAGATACGCAGTATTTT.

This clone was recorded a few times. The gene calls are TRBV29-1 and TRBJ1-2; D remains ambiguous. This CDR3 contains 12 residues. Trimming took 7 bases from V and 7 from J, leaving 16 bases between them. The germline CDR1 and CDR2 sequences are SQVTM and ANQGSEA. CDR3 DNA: TGCAGCGCAGGAGGGTCCCGGACTGGCTACACCTTC. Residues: CSAGGSRTGYTF.

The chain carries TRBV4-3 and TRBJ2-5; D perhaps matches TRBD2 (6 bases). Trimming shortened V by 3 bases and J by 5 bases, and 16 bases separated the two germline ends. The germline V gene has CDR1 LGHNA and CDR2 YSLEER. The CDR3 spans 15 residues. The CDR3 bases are TGCGCCAGCAGCCAGACACGGCGGGGTGGGGAGACCCAGTACTTC. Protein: CASSQTRRGGETQYF.

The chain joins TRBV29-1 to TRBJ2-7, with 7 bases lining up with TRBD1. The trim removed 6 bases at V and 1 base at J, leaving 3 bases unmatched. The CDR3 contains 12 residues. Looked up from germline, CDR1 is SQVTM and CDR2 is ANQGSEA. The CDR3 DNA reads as TGCAGCGTATGGGACAGTTCCTACGAGCAGTACTTC. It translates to CSVWDSSYEQYF.

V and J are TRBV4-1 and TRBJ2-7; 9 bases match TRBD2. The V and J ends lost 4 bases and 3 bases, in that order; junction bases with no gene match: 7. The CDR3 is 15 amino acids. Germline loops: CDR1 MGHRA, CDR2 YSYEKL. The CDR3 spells CASSRRTSEIYEQYF. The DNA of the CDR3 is TGCGCCAGCAGCCGACGGACTAGCGAGATCTACGAGCAGTACTTC.

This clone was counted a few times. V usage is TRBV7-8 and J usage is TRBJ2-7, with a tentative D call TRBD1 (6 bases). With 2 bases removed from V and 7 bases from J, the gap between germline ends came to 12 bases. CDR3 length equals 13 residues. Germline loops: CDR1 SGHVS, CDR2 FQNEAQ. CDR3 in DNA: TGTGCCAGCAGCTTAATGTCGCAGGGGGAGCAGTACTTC. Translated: CASSLMSQGEQYF.

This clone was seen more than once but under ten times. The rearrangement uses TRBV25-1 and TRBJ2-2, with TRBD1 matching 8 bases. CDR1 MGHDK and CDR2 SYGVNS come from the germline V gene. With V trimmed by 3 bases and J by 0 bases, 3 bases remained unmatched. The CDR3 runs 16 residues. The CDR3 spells CASSETGAPNTGELFF. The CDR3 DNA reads TGTGCCAGCAGTGAGACAGGGGCTCCGAACACCGGGGAGCTGTTTTTT.

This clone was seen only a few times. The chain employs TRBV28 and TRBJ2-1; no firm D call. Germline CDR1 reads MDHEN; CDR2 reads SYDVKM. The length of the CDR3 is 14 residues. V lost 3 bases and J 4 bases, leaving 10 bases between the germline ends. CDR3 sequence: CASSFTAEYNEQFF. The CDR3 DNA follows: TGTGCCAGCAGTTTCACGGCGGAATACAATGAGCAGTTCTTC. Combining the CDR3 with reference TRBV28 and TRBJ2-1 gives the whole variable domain DVKVTQSSRYLVKRTGEKVFLECVQDMDHENMFWYRQDPGLGLRLIYFSYDVKMKEKGDIPEGYSVSREKKERFSLILESASTNQTSMYLCASSFTAEYNEQFFGPGTRLTVL.

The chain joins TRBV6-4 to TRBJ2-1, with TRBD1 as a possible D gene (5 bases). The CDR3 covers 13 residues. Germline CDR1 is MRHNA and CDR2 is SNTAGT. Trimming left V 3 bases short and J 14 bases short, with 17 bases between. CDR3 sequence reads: CASSEREGEMEFF. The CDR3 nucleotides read TGTGCCAGCAGTGAACGAGAAGGGGAAATGGAGTTCTTC.

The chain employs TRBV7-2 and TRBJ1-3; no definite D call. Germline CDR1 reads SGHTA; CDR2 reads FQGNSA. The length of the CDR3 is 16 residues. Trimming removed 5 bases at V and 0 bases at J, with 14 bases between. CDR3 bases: TGTGCCAGCAGCCCCCCGGTGGTCCGCTCTGGAAACACCATATATTTT. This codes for CASSPPVVRSGNTIYF. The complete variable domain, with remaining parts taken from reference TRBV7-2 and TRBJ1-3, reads GAGVSQSPSNKVTEKGKDVELRCDPISGHTALYWYRQSLGQGLEFLIYFQGNSAPDKSGLPSDRFSAERTGGSVSTLTIQRTQQEDSAVYLCASSPPVVRSGNTIYFGEGSWLTVV.

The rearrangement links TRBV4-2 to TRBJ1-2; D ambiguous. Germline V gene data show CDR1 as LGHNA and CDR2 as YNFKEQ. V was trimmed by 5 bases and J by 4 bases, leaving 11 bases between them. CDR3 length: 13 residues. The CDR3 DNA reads TGTGCCAGCAGCTTGGCCAGTCTCTATGGCTACACCTTC. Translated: CASSLASLYGYTF.

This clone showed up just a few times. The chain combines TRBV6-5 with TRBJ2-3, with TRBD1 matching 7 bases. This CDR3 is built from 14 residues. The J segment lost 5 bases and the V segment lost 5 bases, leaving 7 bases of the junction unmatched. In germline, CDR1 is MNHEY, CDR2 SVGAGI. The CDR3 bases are TGTGCCAGCAGTGAGACAGGGCGGCGAGATACGCAGTATTTT. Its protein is CASSETGRRDTQYF.

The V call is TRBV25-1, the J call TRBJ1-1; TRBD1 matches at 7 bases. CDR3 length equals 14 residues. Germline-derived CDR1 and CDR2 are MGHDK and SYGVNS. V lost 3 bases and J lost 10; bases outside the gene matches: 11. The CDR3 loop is CASSEQGVRGGAFF. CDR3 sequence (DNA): TGTGCCAGCAGTGAGCAGGGGGTACGGGGTGGAGCTTTCTTT. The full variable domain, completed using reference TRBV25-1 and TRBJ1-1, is EADIYQTPRYLVIGTGKKITLECSQTMGHDKMYWYQQDPGMELHLIHYSYGVNSTEKGDLSSESTVSRIRTEHFPLTLESARPSHTSQYLCASSEQGVRGGAFFGQGTRLTVV.